This T cell receptor (beta chain) comes out of a study of blood T cell repertoires in COVID-19. This table comes from immunoSEQ multiplex PCR, and its TCRdb copy is limited to in-frame clones, with some not included. The sample holds about 94,000 clones, 75% to 90% seen once. The material sequenced was peripheral blood. This clonotype originated in a human donor in a cohort sampled during active COVID-19.

CDR3 region: CASSLNSKIYEQYF. Here the CDR3 DNA reads TGCGCCAGCAGCTTGAACTCGAAGATCTACGAGCAGTACTTC. This chain joins TRBV5-1 and TRBJ2-7; D remains unclear. The CDR3 extends over 14 amino acids. The germline V gene has CDR1 SGHRS and CDR2 YFSETQ. Trimming shortened V by 1 base and J by 3 bases, and 11 bases separated the two germline ends. The full variable domain, completed using reference TRBV5-1 and TRBJ2-7, is KAGVTQTPRYLIKTRGQQVTLSCSPISGHRSVSWYQQTPGQGLQFLFEYFSETQRNKGNFPGRFSGRQFSNSRSEMNVSTLELGDSALYLCASSLNSKIYEQYFGPGTRLTVT.